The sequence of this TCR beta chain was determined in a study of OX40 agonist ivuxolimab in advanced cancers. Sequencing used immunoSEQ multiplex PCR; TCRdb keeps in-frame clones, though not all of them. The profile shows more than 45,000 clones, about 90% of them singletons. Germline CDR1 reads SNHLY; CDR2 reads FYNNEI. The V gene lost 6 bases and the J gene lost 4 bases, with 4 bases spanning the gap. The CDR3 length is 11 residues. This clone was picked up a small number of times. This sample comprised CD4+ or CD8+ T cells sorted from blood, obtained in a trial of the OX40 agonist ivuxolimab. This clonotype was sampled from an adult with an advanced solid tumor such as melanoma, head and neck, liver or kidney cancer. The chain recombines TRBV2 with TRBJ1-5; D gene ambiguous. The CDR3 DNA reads TGTGCCAGCAGCAATAATCAGCCCCAGCATTTT. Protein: CASSNNQPQHF.